The 10 T cell receptor beta chains below all came from one sample that was sequenced in a study of T cells after yellow fever vaccination. Via MiXCR, TCRdb re-called the 5' RACE reads, giving one row per CDR3 protein. The table has 65,000 to 70,000 distinct CDR3 sequences, around 6.2% seen once. The input for sequencing was CD4+ T cells sorted from PBMCs, taken around 15 days after the first yellow fever vaccination. Receptors were obtained from a man between 18 and 29 years old who received the YFV17D yellow fever vaccine.

This clonotype was detected ten times or more. The V call is TRBV9, the J call TRBJ1-1; D ambiguous. CDR3 length: 14 amino acids. The germline V and J ends were trimmed by 1 base and 2 bases, with 9 bases remaining between them. Germline assignment: CDR1 SGDLS and CDR2 YYNGEE. DNA of the CDR3: TGTGCCAGCAGCGTAAGGGAGGGAAACACTGAAGCTTTCTTT. Translating it yields CASSVREGNTEAFF.

This clonotype was found many times. V usage is TRBV7-3 and J usage is TRBJ2-5, with 9 bases identical to TRBD1. Trimming cost V 2 bases and J 4 bases; bases outside gene matches: 5. This CDR3 is built from 15 residues. The germline V gene has CDR1 SGHTA and CDR2 FQGTGA. CDR3: CASSLGGQGGETQYF. CDR3 coding DNA: TGTGCCAGCAGCTTAGGGGGACAGGGAGGAGAGACCCAGTACTTC.

This clonotype has at least ten counts. The CDR3 region has the DNA TGTGCCAGCTCACCCGGGACAGGGATCCGCGAGCAGTACGTC. The encoded protein is CASSPGTGIREQYV. The rearrangement uses TRBV18 and TRBJ2-7; TRBD1 matches at 9 bases. The CDR3 extends over 14 amino acids. V gave up 3 bases and J gave up 6 bases; unmatched junction bases: 6. Germline values: CDR1 KGHSH, CDR2 LQKENI.

This clonotype was seen a few times. The V and J genes are TRBV27 and TRBJ1-6, with 8 bases aligning to TRBD1. The CDR3 extends over 18 amino acids. With 4 bases clipped from V and 2 bases from J, the junction kept 10 bases outside the gene matches. Germline CDR1 MNHEY, CDR2 SMNVEV (reference sequence). In nucleotides, the CDR3 is TGTGCCAGCAGTTCCGACAGGGGTTTTTATCCCTATAATTCACCCCTCCACTTT. Translation: CASSSDRGFYPYNSPLHF.

This rearrangement joins TRBV5-4 to TRBJ2-4, with 7 nucleotides matching TRBD1. Looked up from germline, CDR1 is SGHNT and CDR2 is YYREEE (reference sequence). The V and J ends lost 4 bases and 1 base, in that order; junction bases with no gene match: 5. CDR3 length equals 15 residues. The CDR3 DNA sequence: TGTGCCAGCAGCCTACAGGGGTCCGCCAAAAACATTCAGTACTTC. Protein sequence: CASSLQGSAKNIQYF.

Many counts were recorded for this clonotype. V is TRBV18 and J is TRBJ2-7; possibly TRBD1 for D (6 bases). Germline V gene lookup returns CDR1 KGHSH and CDR2 LQKENI. This CDR3 has 13 residues. The ends were cut back, 1 base at V and 3 bases at J, with 7 bases in the middle. CDR3 bases: TGTGCCAGCTCACCACTGGACAGCTACGAGCAGTACGTC. It is translated as CASSPLDSYEQYV.

This clonotype was seen at least ten times. An end of the junction does not agree with germline; a read error may underlie this. The chain carries TRBV27 and TRBJ2-1, with a possible D match to TRBD1 (5 bases). The germline CDR1 and CDR2 sequences are MNHEY and SMNVEV (reference sequence). The CDR3 runs 15 residues. The DNA for the CDR3 is TGTGCCAGCAGTCCACACACAGGTCTCCACAAGGAGCAGTTCTTC. Translating it yields CASSPHTGLHKEQFF.

This clonotype came up many times. The V gene is TRBV12-3 or TRBV12-4, the J gene TRBJ2-3, with unresolved D. The CDR3 sequence is 13 residues long. V was trimmed by 6 bases and J by 4 bases, leaving 11 bases between them. The CDR3, as DNA: TGTGCCAGCAGGACGACCGGCGCAGATACGCAGTATTTT. Protein sequence: CASRTTGADTQYF.

There are many counts of this clonotype. The rearrangement links TRBV6-6 to TRBJ1-1; the D gene is possibly TRBD1 (6 bases). V shed 5 bases and J shed 5 bases, with 6 bases lying between them. The CDR3 covers 11 residues. Germline lookup yields CDR1 MNHNY and CDR2 SVGAGI (reference sequence). CDR3 loop: CASSRGTEAFF. Here the CDR3 DNA reads TGTGCCAGCAGTAGGGGGACTGAAGCTTTCTTT.

The sample holds many counts of this clonotype. V usage is TRBV5-6 and J usage is TRBJ1-2; D unresolved. Trimming removed 1 base from V and 4 bases from J, with 8 bases in between. CDR3 length: 13 residues. From germline, CDR1 is SGHDT and CDR2 YYEEEE. The CDR3 is CASSLMGTYGYTF. Written as DNA, the CDR3 is TGTGCCAGCAGCTTGATGGGAACCTATGGCTACACCTTC.